These 23 T cell receptor beta chains originate from one sample sequenced in a study of T cell responses to AZD1222 COVID-19 vaccine. Sequencing was performed with immunoSEQ multiplex PCR; in TCRdb, only in-frame clones are kept and a portion is missing. The sample contains 70,000 to 75,000 clones, around 82% of which appear only once. The specimen comprised peripheral blood, sampled 28 days after the second AZD1222 dose. These receptors all stem from an adult who received the AZD1222 COVID-19 vaccine.

V usage is TRBV3-1 (or the pseudogene TRBV3-2) and J usage is TRBJ1-1; D is uncertain. CDR1 is LGHDT, CDR2 YNNKEL, per germline (reference sequence). There are 12 residues in the CDR3. V lost 4 bases, J lost 2 bases, and 5 bases lay in between. This chain's CDR3 is CASSPLNTEAFF. The CDR3 region has the DNA TGTGCCAGCAGCCCGCTTAACACTGAAGCTTTCTTT.

V usage is TRBV24-1 and J usage is TRBJ2-2; TRBD2 matches at 9 bases. The CDR3 runs 18 residues. The germline V gene encodes CDR1 KGHDR and CDR2 SFDVKD. J lost 4 bases, V lost 1 base, and 9 bases had no gene match. Here the CDR3 DNA reads TGTGCCACCAGTGATTTCGGGATAGCGGGAGTTCGCACCGGGGAGCTGTTTTTT. Residues: CATSDFGIAGVRTGELFF.

V usage is TRBV9 and J usage is TRBJ2-3; 9 bases fit TRBD2. V trimming: 0 bases; J trimming: 6 bases; junction bases outside the gene matches: 8. This CDR3 region has 16 residues. CDR1 and CDR2 from the germline V gene are SGDLS and YYNGEE. The CDR3 DNA sequence: TGTGCCAGCAGCGTAGAGGGGACGCTAGCGGGGGATACGCAGTATTTT. Translation: CASSVEGTLAGDTQYF.

This clone has a single count. The chain has TRBV6-1 and TRBJ1-2; D unclear. The CDR3 covers 13 residues. V lost 3 bases, J lost 3 bases, and 8 bases lay in between. Per germline, CDR1 MNHNS and CDR2 SASEGT. The CDR3: CASSDLAYYGYTF. The CDR3 DNA sequence: TGTGCCAGCAGTGATCTGGCCTACTATGGCTACACCTTC.

CDR3 amino acids: CASSDGTGGYGYTF. The CDR3 coding sequence is TGTGCCAGCAGCGACGGGACAGGGGGCTATGGCTACACCTTC. The gene calls are TRBV6-5 and TRBJ1-2; 11 bases map to TRBD1. V shed 6 bases and J 4 bases; nucleotides not matched to a gene: 4. This CDR3 spans 14 amino acids. Germline V gene data show CDR1 as MNHEY and CDR2 as SVGAGI.

In DNA form, the CDR3 reads TGTGCCAGCAGCTTTGACAGGGCCACGAGAGGCTACACCTTC. Translation: CASSFDRATRGYTF. The rearrangement joins TRBV7-2 to TRBJ1-2; 7 nucleotides agree with TRBD1. CDR1 and CDR2 (germline): SGHTA, FQGNSA. The V and J ends lost 3 bases and 8 bases, in that order; junction bases with no gene match: 9. CDR3 length equals 14 residues.

This chain connects TRBV19 to TRBJ1-3; 9 bases agree with TRBD1. The CDR3 spans 16 residues. Losses at the gene ends were 5 bases for V and 3 bases for J; bases not matched to a gene: 8. Germline CDR1 and CDR2: LNHDA and SQIVND (reference sequence). The CDR3 nucleotides are TGTGCCAGTAGTGCACCGGGACAGGGAATTGGAAACACCATATATTTT. Translation gives CASSAPGQGIGNTIYF.

The chain joins TRBV18 to TRBJ1-1, with D possibly TRBD1 on 5 matching bases. V shed 3 bases and J shed 7 bases, with 18 bases lying between them. Germline assignment: CDR1 KGHSH and CDR2 LQKENI. This CDR3 has 15 residues. The DNA for the CDR3 is TGTGCCAGCTCACCCCCGACAGTGGTCCCTATTGAAGCTTTCTTT. Translated: CASSPPTVVPIEAFF.

This clone was found a few times. V and J are TRBV2 and TRBJ2-7; D gene ambiguous. The V gene lost 5 bases and the J gene lost 3 bases, with 5 bases spanning the gap. Per germline, CDR1 SNHLY and CDR2 FYNNEI. This CDR3 is built from 11 residues. CDR3 in DNA: TGTGCCAGCAGTCCGGGCTACGAGCAGTACTTC. Protein sequence: CASSPGYEQYF.

The chain couples TRBV7-2 to TRBJ2-7; 8 nucleotides agree with TRBD1. The germline V gene encodes CDR1 SGHTA and CDR2 FQGNSA. J was trimmed by 6 bases and V by 5 bases; bases with no gene match: 18. The CDR3 consists of 17 residues. CDR3 sequence (DNA): TGTGCCAGCAGCCGGGCCGGGGCAGGGGGCGCGACGGGCGAGCAGTACTTC. Its protein is CASSRAGAGGATGEQYF.

This sequence joins TRBV5-1 and TRBJ1-4, with D uncertain. CDR1 is SGHRS, CDR2 YFSETQ, per germline. This CDR3 has 14 amino acids. Trimming stripped 3 bases from V and 8 bases from J, with 14 bases between. The chain's CDR3 is CASSSGTPGEKLFF. DNA of the CDR3: TGCGCCAGCAGCTCGGGCACCCCGGGAGAAAAACTGTTTTTT.

The CDR3, as DNA: TGTGCCAGCAGTAACGGGGGGGCTCCAGACTACGAGCAGTACTTC. Protein: CASSNGGAPDYEQYF. The gene calls are TRBV27 and TRBJ2-7; 8 bases map to TRBD2. Germline lookup yields CDR1 MNHEY and CDR2 SMNVEV (reference sequence). This CDR3 spans 15 amino acids. V shed 5 bases, J shed 3 bases, and the junction held 9 bases outside the gene matches.

This clone was found once. The chain has TRBV11-2 and TRBJ2-3; D not resolved. Germline V CDR1 and CDR2: SGHAT, FQNNGV. V lost 4 bases and J lost 2, with 1 base in between. This CDR3 spans 11 amino acids. CDR3 protein: CASSYTDTQYF. The CDR3 nucleotides are TGTGCCAGCAGCTACACAGATACGCAGTATTTT.

The genes are TRBV2 and TRBJ1-6; D may be TRBD1 (5 bases). CDR1 SNHLY and CDR2 FYNNEI come from the germline V gene. V shed 7 bases and J shed 6 bases, with 19 bases lying between them. This CDR3 has 16 residues. The CDR3 region has the DNA TGTGCCAGCATGGAGGGGCAGCGTTTTCCTAATTCACCCCTCCACTTT. Translating it yields CASMEGQRFPNSPLHF.

This sequence joins TRBV6-2 or TRBV6-3 and TRBJ1-5; 7 positions match TRBD1. Germline CDR1 MNHEY, CDR2 SVGEGT. This CDR3 contains 15 residues. V gave up 6 bases and J gave up 2 bases; unmatched junction bases: 7. CDR3 amino acids: CASRPTGEGNQPQHF. The CDR3 coding sequence is TGTGCCAGCAGACCTACAGGGGAGGGCAATCAGCCCCAGCATTTT.

This chain uses TRBV18 with TRBJ2-5, with 7 bases matching TRBD2. Germline loops: CDR1 KGHSH, CDR2 LQKENI. V was pared by 6 bases and J by 4 bases, with 8 bases of the junction left unmatched. This CDR3 region has 14 residues. CDR3 sequence: CASSRDGGGETQYF. CDR3 sequence (DNA): TGTGCCAGCTCCCGCGACGGCGGGGGAGAGACCCAGTACTTC. Variable domain in full (rest from reference TRBV18 and TRBJ2-5): NAGVMQNPRHLVRRRGQEARLRCSPMKGHSHVYWYRQLPEEGLKFMVYLQKENIIDESGMPKERFSAEFPKEGPSILRIQQVVRGDSAAYFCASSRDGGGETQYFGPGTRLLVL.

The rearrangement links TRBV13 to TRBJ1-6; D not resolved. The germline CDR1 and CDR2 sequences are PRHDT and FYEKMQ (reference sequence). The CDR3 is 15 residues long. The V end lost 1 base, the J end lost 6 bases, and 10 bases lay between the germline ends. CDR3 nucleotide sequence: TGTGCCAGCAGCTTAGCGGCCACGGGTAATTCACCCCTCCACTTT. This gives the protein CASSLAATGNSPLHF.

The chain couples TRBV5-4 to TRBJ2-1, with 8 nucleotides matching TRBD1. V lost 2 bases and J lost 6; bases outside the gene matches: 13. Germline CDR1 reads SGHNT; CDR2 reads YYREEE (reference sequence). This CDR3 region has 17 residues. This chain's CDR3 is CASSFRAGQGYGNEQFF. In DNA, the CDR3 is TGTGCCAGCAGCTTCCGTGCTGGACAGGGATACGGCAATGAGCAGTTCTTC.

The J gene is TRBJ1-5, the V gene TRBV7-2; no clear D gene. This CDR3 is built from 15 residues. Germline loops: CDR1 SGHTA, CDR2 FQGNSA. Trimming removed 3 bases from V and 5 bases from J, with 14 bases in between. CDR3 sequence (DNA): TGTGCCAGCAGCTTCTCTACGGGTCCCGATCAGCCCCAGCATTTT. It is translated as CASSFSTGPDQPQHF.

This sequence joins TRBV5-1 and TRBJ1-2; D gene ambiguous. This CDR3 contains 13 residues. The germline CDR1 and CDR2 sequences are SGHRS and YFSETQ. Trimming took off 4 bases at V and 4 bases at J, with 11 bases between the two ends. The DNA of the CDR3 is TGCGCCAGCAGCCCTGGAGGAGGCTATGGCTACACCTTC. This encodes CASSPGGGYGYTF.

The V gene is TRBV15, the J gene TRBJ2-2; D remains ambiguous. This CDR3 spans 14 amino acids. The germline V and J ends were trimmed by 0 bases and 6 bases, with 8 bases remaining between them. Per the germline V gene, CDR1 is LNHNV and CDR2 is YYDKDF (reference sequence). The CDR3 loop is CATSRDRGPGELFF. CDR3 coding DNA: TGTGCCACCAGCAGAGATCGCGGACCCGGGGAGCTGTTTTTT.

This clone came up once. This chain links TRBV5-1 with TRBJ2-7; the match to TRBD2 covers 8 bases. CDR1 is SGHRS, CDR2 YFSETQ, per germline. The V and J ends lost 4 bases and 1 base, in that order; junction bases with no gene match: 7. The CDR3 contains 15 residues. CDR3 bases: TGCGCCAGCAGCCCTCTAGCGGGCCGATCCTACGAGCAGTACTTC. Its translation: CASSPLAGRSYEQYF.

This clone was seen more than once but under ten times. The rearrangement uses TRBV28 and TRBJ1-1, with D perhaps TRBD1 (5 bases). V gave up 3 bases and J gave up 0 bases, with 8 bases separating them. This CDR3 comprises 14 residues. Germline-derived CDR1 and CDR2 are MDHEN and SYDVKM. The CDR3 nucleotides read TGTGCCAGCAGTTTCGGACACCTGAACACTGAAGCTTTCTTT. Translated: CASSFGHLNTEAFF.